Listed below are T cell receptor beta chains from one sample, sequenced in a study of cytomegalovirus exposure and HLA in healthy donors. Produced via immunoSEQ multiplex PCR; TCRdb's table is partial and in-frame only. The sample gives roughly 120,000 clones, more than 70% of which show up once; under 5% is in the top ten. Sequencing input: PBMCs. The receptors originated from a man between 18 and 35 years old in good health and CMV-seronegative. Both conserved end residues are part of each CDR3. A D gene is named only where the DNA matches it firmly. Clone size appears in some rows only: once, few, many, or a class for an expanded clone.

D	length	size	V	J	CDR3	DNA
TRBD2	15	once	TRBV19	TRBJ2-5	CASSISGGLEETQYF	TGTGCCAGTAGTATATCGGGGGGGCTAGAAGAGACCCAGTACTTC
.	15	.	TRBV6-1	TRBJ1-6	CASSEIGRVNSPLHF	TGTGCCAGCAGTGAAATTGGCAGGGTTAATTCACCCCTCCACTTT
TRBD1	16	few	TRBV7-8	TRBJ2-7	CASSTRQGPYTYEQYF	TGTGCCAGCAGCACTCGACAGGGTCCTTATACCTACGAGCAGTACTTC
.	14	once	TRBV6-5	TRBJ2-6	CASRPVSGANVLTF	TGTGCCAGCAGGCCGGTCTCTGGGGCCAACGTCCTGACTTTC
.	14	.	TRBV6-5	TRBJ2-7	CASSYLGVAGEQYF	TGTGCCAGCAGTTACTTGGGTGTGGCGGGCGAGCAGTACTTC
TRBD2	17	.	TRBV29-1	TRBJ2-1	CSVEGGLAGEGYNEQFF	TGCAGCGTTGAAGGCGGACTAGCGGGAGAGGGGTACAATGAGCAGTTCTTC
.	11	.	TRBV14	TRBJ2-5	CASSFKETQYF	TGTGCCAGCAGCTTCAAAGAGACCCAGTACTTC
.	11	few	TRBV7-2	TRBJ1-1	CASSRNTEAFF	TGTGCCAGCAGCCGGAACACTGAAGCTTTCTTT
TRBD1	15	.	TRBV19	TRBJ1-6	CAGAGTDFKNSPLHF	TGTGCCGGGGCCGGGACAGACTTTAAAAATTCACCCCTCCACTTT
.	15	.	TRBV2	TRBJ1-1	CASNPRGSGLGEAFF	TGTGCCAGCAACCCCAGGGGCTCCGGACTTGGTGAAGCTTTCTTT
.	13	.	TRBV7-6	TRBJ1-4	CASSPRQNEKLFF	TGTGCCAGCAGCCCCCGACAGAATGAAAAACTGTTTTTT
.	15	.	TRBV5-1	TRBJ1-2	CASSLSTGTGYGYTF	TGCGCCAGCAGCCTATCGACAGGAACCGGATATGGCTACACCTTC
TRBD1	19	.	TRBV30	TRBJ1-3	CAWSRFLGTGGNLRHTIYF	TGTGCCTGGAGTCGATTTCTAGGGACAGGGGGTAATTTACGCCACACCATATATTTT
TRBD1	15	.	TRBV6-1	TRBJ1-3	CASRAGTGEGNTIYF	TGTGCCAGCAGGGCCGGGACAGGGGAAGGAAACACCATATATTTT
TRBD1	14	.	TRBV5-1	TRBJ2-3	CASSQGQGADTQYF	TGCGCCAGCAGCCAGGGACAGGGGGCAGATACGCAGTATTTT
.	14	.	TRBV6-6	TRBJ1-6	CASSPRTNNSPLHF	TGTGCCAGCAGTCCGAGGACAAATAATTCACCCCTCCACTTT
TRBD1	15	.	TRBV5-1	TRBJ2-7	CASSAVPGQGYEQYF	TGCGCCAGCAGCGCGGTACCGGGACAGGGCTACGAGCAGTACTTC
TRBD1	16	.	TRBV11-2	TRBJ2-2	CASSLVDRANTGELFF	TGTGCCAGCAGCTTAGTGGACAGGGCGAACACCGGGGAGCTGTTTTTT
.	14	.	TRBV11-1	TRBJ2-7	CASSLADNSYEQYF	TGTGCCAGCAGCTTAGCGGACAACTCCTACGAGCAGTACTTC
TRBD1	15	.	TRBV27	TRBJ2-7	CASSAGTGDPYEQYF	TGTGCCAGCAGTGCAGGGACAGGTGACCCCTACGAGCAGTACTTC
TRBD1	15	.	TRBV11-3	TRBJ2-1	CASSAAGTGGNEQFF	TGTGCCAGCAGCGCGGCCGGGACAGGGGGCAATGAGCAGTTCTTC
.	16	.	TRBV7-8	TRBJ1-4	CASSLRRVSTNEKLFF	TGTGCCAGCAGCTTACGGCGGGTGTCAACTAATGAAAAACTGTTTTTT
TRBD2	15	.	TRBV19	TRBJ2-7	CASSTSGGASYEQYF	TGTGCCAGTAGTACTAGCGGGGGGGCCTCCTACGAGCAGTACTTC
.	15	.	TRBV5-1	TRBJ1-1	CASSLARGGGTEAFF	TGCGCCAGCAGCTTGGCAAGGGGAGGTGGAACTGAAGCTTTCTTT
TRBD1	13	once	TRBV18	TRBJ1-1	CASSGDRETEAFF	TGTGCCAGCTCTGGGGACAGGGAGACTGAAGCTTTCTTT
.	14	.	TRBV29-1	TRBJ1-5	CSVDGGGPNQPQHF	TGCAGCGTTGATGGGGGGGGCCCCAATCAGCCCCAGCATTTT
.	13	few	TRBV6-1	TRBJ1-1	CASSDQGRSEAFF	TGTGCCAGCAGTGATCAGGGCCGGTCTGAAGCTTTCTTT
.	16	.	TRBV30	TRBJ1-1	CAWSVQGRGYATEAFF	TGTGCCTGGAGTGTTCAGGGGAGGGGGTATGCTACTGAAGCTTTCTTT
TRBD2	16	.	TRBV19	TRBJ2-1	CASSPSGGLSYNEQFF	TGTGCCAGTAGTCCTAGCGGGGGGTTATCCTACAATGAGCAGTTCTTC
.	15	.	TRBV19	TRBJ2-1	CASSMGISSYNEQFF	TGTGCCAGTAGTATGGGCATTAGCTCCTACAATGAGCAGTTCTTC
TRBD2	17	.	TRBV27	TRBJ2-7	CASRRTSGGDRRDEQYF	TGTGCCAGCAGAAGGACTAGCGGGGGGGACCGTAGGGACGAGCAGTACTTC
TRBD1	13	.	TRBV19	TRBJ1-2	CASNPGGGYGYTF	TGTGCCAGTAATCCAGGGGGCGGCTATGGCTACACCTTC
.	19	.	TRBV14	TRBJ2-3	CASSQVGPIRTIYTDTQYF	TGTGCCAGCAGCCAAGTCGGACCGATACGGACTATCTACACAGATACGCAGTATTTT
TRBD2	17	.	TRBV5-1	TRBJ2-7	CASSRGLAGGHSYEQYF	TGCGCCAGCAGCCGTGGACTAGCGGGAGGACATTCCTACGAGCAGTACTTC
.	14	.	TRBV5-4	TRBJ2-2	CASSQSRGTGELFF	TGTGCCAGCAGCCAAAGTCGGGGTACCGGGGAGCTGTTTTTT
TRBD1	15	.	TRBV6-6	TRBJ1-5	CASSYTTGRNQPQHF	TGTGCCAGCAGTTACACGACAGGGAGGAATCAGCCCCAGCATTTT
TRBD1	18	once	TRBV29-1	TRBJ2-1	CSVPYTGTGEGRAGEQFF	TGCAGCGTTCCCTACACCGGGACAGGGGAGGGACGAGCAGGTGAGCAGTTCTTC
.	14	few	TRBV5-5	TRBJ1-5	CASSLAGAGQPQHF	TGTGCCAGCAGCTTGGCAGGGGCGGGCCAGCCCCAGCATTTT
TRBD1	15	once	TRBV5-4	TRBJ1-1	CASSQWDRAAYEAFF	TGTGCCAGCAGCCAGTGGGACAGGGCCGCTTATGAAGCTTTCTTT
.	16	few	TRBV27	TRBJ2-1	CASSFAGQSSYNEQFF	TGTGCCAGCAGTTTCGCGGGACAGAGCTCCTACAATGAGCAGTTCTTC
.	14	.	TRBV6-6	TRBJ1-1	CASKGGALNTEAFF	TGTGCCAGCAAAGGGGGGGCCTTAAACACTGAAGCTTTCTTT
.	17	.	TRBV1	TRBJ2-1	CTSSRKLAPSSYNEQFF	TGCACCAGCAGCCGAAAACTAGCCCCGAGCTCCTACAATGAGCAGTTCTTC
.	14	.	TRBV13	TRBJ2-5	CASSPQRSQETQYF	TGTGCCAGCAGCCCTCAGCGGAGCCAAGAGACCCAGTACTTC
TRBD1	14	.	TRBV6-1	TRBJ2-7	CASKDRGAFFEQYF	TGTGCCAGCAAAGACAGGGGCGCTTTCTTCGAGCAGTACTTC
TRBD1	14	.	TRBV5-6	TRBJ2-7	CASSLVGQAYEQYF	TGTGCCAGCAGCTTGGTGGGACAGGCCTACGAGCAGTACTTC
.	13	few	TRBV30	TRBJ1-2	CAWSVMGGDGYTF	TGTGCCTGGAGTGTAATGGGAGGGGATGGCTACACCTTC
.	15	.	TRBV7-7	TRBJ2-2	CASSSTRGNTGELFF	TGTGCTAGCAGCTCGACGCGGGGGAACACCGGGGAGCTGTTTTTT
TRBD1	19	.	TRBV19	TRBJ2-7	CASSMIPLNTLGQDYEQYF	TGTGCCAGTAGTATGATCCCTCTTAACACCCTCGGACAGGATTACGAGCAGTACTTC
.	15	.	TRBV2	TRBJ2-1	CASSREQGSYNEQFF	TGTGCCAGCTCCCGGGAGCAGGGATCCTACAATGAGCAGTTCTTC
.	13	.	TRBV29-1	TRBJ1-2	CSVLEGGNYGYTF	TGCAGCGTTTTAGAGGGAGGTAACTATGGCTACACCTTC
TRBD1	13	.	TRBV6-5	TRBJ1-5	CASSRGQDQPQHF	TGTGCCAGCAGCAGGGGGCAGGATCAGCCCCAGCATTTT